Following are 25 T cell receptor beta chains from one sample sequenced in a study of CD8 T cells in ankylosing spondylitis (dated by TCRdb to the late 2010s). The receptor library was made with 5' RACE. Sequencer: Illumina HiSeq 2500. TCRdb reprocessing: public reads trimmed at Q25 with fastp, clones called with MiXCR, in-frame beta chains kept. Identical CDR3 proteins give one entry, which carries the most common genes and DNA. This sample has 200,000 to 250,000 distinct CDR3 sequences in its table, and roughly 10% of those were observed once. The leading ten clones occupy approximately 20% of the sample. Sequencing was done on a sample of blood, either unsorted or a sorted T cell fraction (not recorded which). Every receptor here comes from a male donor with ankylosing spondylitis or in good health (not recorded which).

The rearrangement links TRBV5-1 to TRBJ1-4; D is possibly TRBD1 (5 bases). V lost 0 bases and J lost 4, with 13 bases in between. Per germline, CDR1 SGHRS and CDR2 YFSETQ. The CDR3 spans 16 residues. CDR3 sequence reads: CASSLAPGPINEKLFF. The CDR3 DNA sequence: TGCGCCAGCAGCTTGGCACCGGGGCCTATTAATGAAAAACTGTTTTTT.

This clonotype was seen at least ten times. The chain uses TRBV7-2 and TRBJ2-3, with 8 nucleotides matching TRBD2. The CDR3 has 15 amino acids. Germline trimming cut 8 bases from V and 5 bases from J; bases unmatched to any gene: 12. CDR1 is SGHTA and CDR2 is FQGNSA in the germline V gene. DNA of the CDR3: TGTGCCAGCCGCTCAGTCGGGGGGGGCTTAGATACGCAGTATTTT. This translates into CASRSVGGGLDTQYF.

This clonotype was seen a single time. A much larger clonotype is one base distant, so this may be a read error. V gene TRBV6-1 combines with J gene TRBJ2-1; D tentatively fits TRBD1 or TRBD2 (6 bases each). The germline V and J ends were trimmed by 11 bases and 9 bases, with 20 bases remaining between them. In germline, CDR1 is MNHNS, CDR2 SASEGT. CDR3 length: 13 amino acids. The CDR3 DNA reads TGTGCCCGCACCCCAGAGGGGGGAATTGAGCAGTTCTTC. Protein: CARTPEGGIEQFF.

This clonotype was picked up many times. The CDR3: CASSSQGKGGDEQFF. CDR3 DNA: TGCGCCAGCAGCTCGCAGGGGAAGGGTGGCGATGAGCAGTTCTTC. The chain is built from TRBV5-1 and TRBJ2-1; TRBD1 is a possible D gene (6 bases). The CDR3 spans 15 residues. Trimming removed 3 bases at V and 8 bases at J, with 18 bases between. Germline V gene data show CDR1 as SGHRS and CDR2 as YFSETQ.

This clonotype was picked up a small number of times. The rearrangement links TRBV25-1 to TRBJ2-3; 8 nucleotides agree with TRBD2. The CDR3 loop spans 17 amino acids. V was pared by 1 base and J by 1 base, with 7 bases of the junction left unmatched. Germline V gene lookup returns CDR1 MGHDK and CDR2 SYGVNS. The CDR3 reads CASSEFTGGGGTDTQYF. The CDR3 nucleotides are TGTGCCAGCAGTGAATTTACCGGGGGGGGAGGCACAGATACGCAGTATTTT.

This clonotype was detected ten times or more. This chain uses TRBV3-1 with TRBJ1-6; D perhaps matches TRBD1 (6 bases). From germline, CDR1 is LGHDT and CDR2 YNNKEL (reference sequence). This CDR3 comprises 13 residues. V was clipped by 2 bases and J by 7 bases, with 6 bases between them. The CDR3 is CASSQQGNSPLHF. The CDR3 coding sequence is TGTGCCAGCAGCCAACAGGGGAATTCACCCCTCCACTTT.

In its sample, this clonotype was seen many times. V and J are TRBV27 and TRBJ1-4; no definite D call. The V end was cut by 5 bases, the J end by 5 bases, with 15 bases between. There are 15 residues in the CDR3. Germline loops: CDR1 MNHEY, CDR2 SMNVEV (reference sequence). CDR3: CASSPLPAGNEKLFF. Written as DNA, the CDR3 is TGTGCCAGCAGTCCCCTTCCCGCCGGGAATGAAAAACTGTTTTTT.

The sample holds a few counts of this clonotype. This may be a read error: a much more frequent sequence differs by one nucleotide. This chain joins TRBV5-1 and TRBJ1-2; weak D call: TRBD1 (5 bases). The length of the CDR3 is 14 residues. Germline CDR1 is SGHRS and CDR2 is YFSETQ. The CDR3 DNA follows: TGCGCCAGCCGGTTGCCAGGGATTAACTATGGCGACACCTTC. It is translated as CASRLPGINYGDTF.

This clonotype has at least ten counts. The chain is built from TRBV20-1 and TRBJ1-6, with D uncertain. The germline CDR1 and CDR2 sequences are DFQATT and SNEGSKA (reference sequence). This CDR3 spans 14 amino acids. V was trimmed by 6 bases and J by 4 bases, leaving 13 bases between them. The DNA for the CDR3 is TGCAGTGCCCACCTCGCCCCTTATAATTCACCCCTCCACTTT. This gives the protein CSAHLAPYNSPLHF.

This clonotype was picked up many times. This chain joins TRBV5-5 and TRBJ1-1; TRBD1 matches 9 bases. J lost 5 bases, V lost 5 bases, and 4 bases had no gene match. CDR3 length equals 13 residues. Germline V gene sequence: CDR1 SGHKS, CDR2 YYEKEE (reference sequence). The CDR3, as DNA: TGTGCCAGCAGGTGGGACAGGGAGACTGAAGCTTTCTTT. It codes for CASRWDRETEAFF.

On this clonotype itself: Just one base apart from a much larger clone, this may be a read error. This chain links TRBV10-3 with TRBJ2-3; tentatively, D is TRBD2 (5 bases). The germline V gene encodes CDR1 ENHRY and CDR2 SYGVKD. The CDR3 runs to 14 residues. As DNA, the CDR3 is TGTGCCTTCAGCCCGGACTTGGGGACAGATACGCAGTATTTT. Protein sequence: CAFSPDLGTDTQYF.

The rearrangement uses TRBV19 and TRBJ1-3; no reliable D call. CDR1 LNHDA and CDR2 SQIVND come from the germline V gene (reference sequence). V was trimmed by 5 bases and J by 3 bases, leaving 11 bases between them. The CDR3 length is 14 residues. CDR3 in amino acids: CASSQRENGNTIYF. CDR3 sequence (DNA): TGTGCCAGTAGTCAACGGGAGAATGGAAACACCATATATTTT.

Ten or more counts support this clonotype. This chain links TRBV5-1 with TRBJ1-1, with unresolved D. This CDR3 contains 14 residues. V was pared by 7 bases and J by 0 bases, with 13 bases between. Germline CDR1 SGHRS, CDR2 YFSETQ. The CDR3 DNA is TGCGCCAGCTTTGCCGGACTCCTGAACACTGAAGCTTTCTTT. Its translation is CASFAGLLNTEAFF.

As regards this clonotype: One base away lies a much larger clone, so this may be a sequencing read error. The CDR3 DNA is TGCAGTGCTTCGGGGGACCTAGCGGGGGATCAAGAGACCCAGTGCTTC. This gives the protein CSASGDLAGDQETQCF. The chain combines TRBV20-1 with TRBJ2-5, with TRBD2 matching 10 bases. Germline V gene data show CDR1 as DFQATT and CDR2 as SNEGSKA (reference sequence). The CDR3 is 16 amino acids.

In its sample, this clonotype was seen many times. V is TRBV5-1 and J is TRBJ2-7; 9 bases match TRBD1. CDR1 and CDR2 (germline): SGHRS, YFSETQ. V gave up 2 bases and J gave up 6 bases; unmatched junction bases: 0. The CDR3 has 12 amino acids. CDR3 in DNA: TGCGCCAGCAGCTTACAGGGGGCCGAGCAGTACTTC. Its protein is CASSLQGAEQYF.

This clonotype came up many times. CDR3 sequence reads: CATSSTSTDTQYF. The CDR3 DNA reads as TGTGCCACCAGCAGCACTAGCACAGATACGCAGTATTTT. The genes are TRBV15 and TRBJ2-3; no definite D call. V was clipped by 3 bases and J by 0 bases, with 4 bases between them. This CDR3 has 13 amino acids. Per germline, CDR1 LNHNV and CDR2 YYDKDF (reference sequence).

V and J are TRBV5-1 and TRBJ2-7; 9 bases are shared with TRBD1. The CDR3 covers 13 residues. CDR1 is SGHRS and CDR2 is YFSETQ in the germline V gene. The V gene end was trimmed by 0 bases and the J gene end by 6 bases; junction bases not matched to a gene: 1. CDR3 in DNA: TGCGCCAGCAGCTTGGGGGGACAGGGCGAGCAGTACTTC. This gives the protein CASSLGGQGEQYF.

Many counts were recorded for this clonotype. The rearrangement links TRBV12-3 or TRBV12-4 to TRBJ2-7; 12 bases map to TRBD1. The CDR3 has 15 amino acids. V trimming: 5 bases; J trimming: 7 bases; junction bases outside the gene matches: 9. The CDR3 is CASSPPGQGAWEQYF. The DNA for the CDR3 is TGTGCCAGCAGTCCCCCGGGACAGGGGGCGTGGGAGCAGTACTTC.

This clonotype was seen ten or more times. The chain is built from TRBV9 and TRBJ1-2; D is undetermined. The germline V gene has CDR1 SGDLS and CDR2 YYNGEE. There are 13 residues in the CDR3. V gave up 0 bases and J gave up 6 bases, with 9 bases separating them. CDR3 nucleotide sequence: TGTGCCAGCAGCGTAGTATTGGGAGATGGCTACACCTTC. Protein sequence: CASSVVLGDGYTF. Full variable domain (missing parts from reference TRBV9 and TRBJ1-2): DSGVTQTPKHLITATGQRVTLRCSPRSGDLSVYWYQQSLDQGLQFLIQYYNGEERAKGNILERFSAQQFPDLHSELNLSSLELGDSALYFCASSVVLGDGYTFGSGTRLTVV.

This clonotype was seen at least ten times. The chain couples TRBV20-1 to TRBJ2-5, with 8 nucleotides matching TRBD1. The CDR3 has 13 amino acids. From germline, CDR1 is DFQATT and CDR2 SNEGSKA (reference sequence). J lost 1 base, V lost 5 bases, and 3 bases had no gene match. The CDR3 DNA reads as TGCAGTGCTGCTCAGGGGGCCCAAGAGACCCAGTACTTC. Its translation: CSAAQGAQETQYF.

This clonotype was recorded many times. This sequence joins TRBV28 and TRBJ1-5; unclear D gene. CDR1 is MDHEN, CDR2 SYDVKM, per germline. The CDR3 contains 16 residues. The germline V and J ends were trimmed by 1 base and 0 bases, with 10 bases remaining between them. In nucleotides, the CDR3 is TGTGCCAGCAGTTTATTAGATAGATATAGCAATCAGCCCCAGCATTTT. Its protein product is CASSLLDRYSNQPQHF.

There are a few counts of this clonotype. The chain couples TRBV29-1 to TRBJ1-2; possibly TRBD1 for D (5 bases). Trimming took off 0 bases at V and 1 base at J, with 9 bases between the two ends. CDR3 length: 14 residues. Germline CDR1 is SQVTM and CDR2 is ANQGSEA. The CDR3 sequence is CSVEEQVINYGYTF. The CDR3 DNA reads TGCAGCGTTGAAGAACAGGTCATTAACTATGGCTACACCTTC.

This clonotype came up many times. The chain links TRBV29-1 to TRBJ1-4, with a tentative D call TRBD1 (5 bases). The V gene lost 5 bases and the J gene lost 7 bases, with 17 bases spanning the gap. Germline values: CDR1 SQVTM, CDR2 ANQGSEA. This CDR3 is built from 14 residues. The CDR3, as DNA: TGCAGCGTTTACGACCGGGACCCGATTGAAAAACTGTTTTTT. This encodes CSVYDRDPIEKLFF.

This clonotype was seen only a few times. The chain links TRBV6-5 to TRBJ1-2; 8 bases fit TRBD1. J gave up 3 bases and V 2 bases, and 2 bases lay outside the gene matches. Per the germline V gene, CDR1 is MNHEY and CDR2 is SVGAGI. The CDR3 consists of 14 residues. CDR3 amino acids: CASSYPTGDYGYTF. DNA of the CDR3: TGTGCCAGCAGTTACCCGACAGGGGACTATGGCTACACCTTC.

V and J are TRBV20-1 and TRBJ1-4; unclear D gene. This CDR3 spans 14 amino acids. Germline V gene data show CDR1 as DFQATT and CDR2 as SNEGSKA (reference sequence). V lost 3 bases to trimming and J lost 6 bases, with 14 bases between them. The chain's CDR3 is CSARLGSGDEKLFF. CDR3 nucleotides: TGCAGTGCTAGGCTGGGCAGTGGTGATGAAAAACTGTTTTTT.